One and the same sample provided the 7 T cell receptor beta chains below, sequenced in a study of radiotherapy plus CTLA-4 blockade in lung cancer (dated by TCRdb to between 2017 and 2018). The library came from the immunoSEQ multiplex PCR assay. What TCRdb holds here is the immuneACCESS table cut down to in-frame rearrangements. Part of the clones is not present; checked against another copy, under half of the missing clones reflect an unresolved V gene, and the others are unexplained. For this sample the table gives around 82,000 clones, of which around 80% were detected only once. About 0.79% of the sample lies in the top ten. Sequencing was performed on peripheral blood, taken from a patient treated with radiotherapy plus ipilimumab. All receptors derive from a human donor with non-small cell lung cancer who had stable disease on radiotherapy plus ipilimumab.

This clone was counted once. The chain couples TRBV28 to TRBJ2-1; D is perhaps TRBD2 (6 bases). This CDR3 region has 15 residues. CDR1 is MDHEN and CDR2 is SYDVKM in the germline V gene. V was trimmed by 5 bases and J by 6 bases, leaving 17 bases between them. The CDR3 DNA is TGTGCCAGCAGTCTCGATCGGGGGACCTTCAATGAGCAGTTCTTC. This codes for CASSLDRGTFNEQFF.

DNA of the CDR3: TGCGCCAGCAGCCGAGACAGGACACCCACGAATACGCAGTATTTT. Protein: CASSRDRTPTNTQYF. The genes are TRBV5-1 and TRBJ2-3; possible D gene TRBD1, 6 bases. V was cut by 4 bases and J by 7 bases, with 19 bases left in between. The length of the CDR3 is 15 residues. Germline CDR1 SGHRS, CDR2 YFSETQ.

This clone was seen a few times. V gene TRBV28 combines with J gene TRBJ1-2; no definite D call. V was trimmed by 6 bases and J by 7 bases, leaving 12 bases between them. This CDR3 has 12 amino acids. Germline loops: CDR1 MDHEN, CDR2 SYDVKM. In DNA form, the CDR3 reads TGTGCCAGCAGCACGAATCCATCTGGCTACACCTTC. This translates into CASSTNPSGYTF.

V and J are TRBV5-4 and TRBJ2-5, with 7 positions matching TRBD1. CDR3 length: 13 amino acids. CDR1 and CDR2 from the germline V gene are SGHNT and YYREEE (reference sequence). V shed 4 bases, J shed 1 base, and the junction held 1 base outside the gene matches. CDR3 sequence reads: CASSRDSQETQYF. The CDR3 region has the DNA TGTGCCAGCAGCCGGGACAGCCAAGAGACCCAGTACTTC.

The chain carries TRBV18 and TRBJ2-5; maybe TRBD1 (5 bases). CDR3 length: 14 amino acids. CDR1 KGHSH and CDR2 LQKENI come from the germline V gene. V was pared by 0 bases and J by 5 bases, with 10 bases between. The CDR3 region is CASSPPEGVETQYF. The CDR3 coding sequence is TGTGCCAGCTCACCACCGGAAGGGGTTGAGACCCAGTACTTC. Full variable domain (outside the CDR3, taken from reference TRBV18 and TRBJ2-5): NAGVMQNPRHLVRRRGQEARLRCSPMKGHSHVYWYRQLPEEGLKFMVYLQKENIIDESGMPKERFSAEFPKEGPSILRIQQVVRGDSAAYFCASSPPEGVETQYFGPGTRLLVL.

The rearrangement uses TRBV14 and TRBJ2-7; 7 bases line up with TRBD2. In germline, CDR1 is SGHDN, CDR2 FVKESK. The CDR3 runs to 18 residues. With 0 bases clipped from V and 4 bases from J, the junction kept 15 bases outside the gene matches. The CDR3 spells CASSQEIRGGQASYEQYF. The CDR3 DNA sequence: TGTGCCAGCAGCCAAGAAATACGGGGAGGGCAGGCGTCTTACGAGCAGTACTTC.

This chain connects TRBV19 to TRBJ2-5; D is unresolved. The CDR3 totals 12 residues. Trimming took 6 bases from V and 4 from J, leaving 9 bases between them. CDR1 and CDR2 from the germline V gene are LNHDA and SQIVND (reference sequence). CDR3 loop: CASSPFGETQYF. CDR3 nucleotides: TGTGCCAGTAGCCCTTTCGGAGAGACCCAGTACTTC.